Listed here is a single T cell receptor beta chain. This CDR3 contains 13 residues. V was shortened by 3 bases and J by 4 bases, with 9 bases between the two germline ends. Germline loops: CDR1 KGHSH, CDR2 LQKENI. Libraries were prepared by immunoSEQ multiplex PCR; TCRdb keeps only in-frame clonotypes and omits some of them. The table has hundreds of thousands of clones, 70% to 90% seen once; the top ten hold approximately 4.3%. The study drew participants aged about 18 to 95 years from around 24 US areas. Membership in each cohort depended on participant-reported clinical history. The data are from a study of blood T cell repertoires in COVID-19. Across the whole study: From the United States, Italy and Spain came samples of acute and convalescent COVID-19. PBMCs, B-cell-depleted T cells, or T cells were the source of the cDNA or gDNA that made up the material.

This clonotype was obtained from a man aged 25 to 40 with acute COVID-19. Material for sequencing was PBMCs or T cells enriched from blood (not recorded which). V gene TRBV18 combines with J gene TRBJ1-2; no definite D call. The chain's CDR3 is CASSPKESYGYTF. Written as DNA, the CDR3 is TGTGCCAGCTCACCTAAGGAGTCCTATGGCTACACCTTC.